This passage covers 2 T cell receptor beta chains from one sample sequenced in a study of T cells during gluten challenge in celiac disease. Lineage-negative, tetramer-binding CD3+ CD4+ cells lacking CD45RA and CD62L but expressing integrin beta7 were gated. In TCRdb, the 5' RACE reads were re-called with MiXCR into one record per CDR3 protein. The table shows 140 to 150 distinct CDR3 sequences, with roughly 20% occurring only once. Material: gluten-specific CD4+ T cells sorted from blood using tetramers, obtained at baseline or on day 6, 14 or 28 of gluten challenge (not recorded which). These receptors originate from a male donor with celiac disease.

This clonotype is classed as large. The chain has TRBV4-3 and TRBJ2-4; possible D gene TRBD1, 7 bases. The length of the CDR3 is 17 residues. V lost 1 base and J lost 0, with 13 bases in between. Germline V gives CDR1 LGHNA, CDR2 YSLEER. DNA for the CDR3: TGCGCCAGCAGCCAAGTGGAGGGGGCACGAGCCAAAAACATTCAGTACTTC. Residues: CASSQVEGARAKNIQYF.

By frequency in the sample, this clonotype is hyperexpanded. The chain carries TRBV9 and TRBJ2-6; 7 bases are shared with TRBD2. The V gene's germline CDR1 is SGDLS and CDR2 YYNGEE. The CDR3 sequence is 16 residues long. Losses at the gene ends were 4 bases for V and 1 base for J; bases not matched to a gene: 5. CDR3 bases: TGTGCCAGCAGCTGGGAGGGGCTTTCTGGGGCCAACGTCCTGACTTTC. Its translation is CASSWEGLSGANVLTF.